These T cell receptor beta chains were read from a single sample in a study of blood T cell repertoires in COVID-19. The assay was immunoSEQ multiplex PCR, and TCRdb's table has in-frame clones only and misses some. The sample contains 270,000 or so clones, approximately 86% of which appear only once. The sample was PBMCs or T cells enriched from blood (not recorded which). The receptor source for this set is a woman between 18 and 29 years old who had recovered from COVID-19. Both conserved end residues are trimmed from each CDR3.

TRBV27	TRBJ1-1	ASSLTANTEAF
TRBV5-1	TRBJ2-1	ASSTGTEPRNEQF
TRBV6-2/TRBV6-3	TRBJ2-2	ASSPLRAGGRNTGELF
TRBV5-6	TRBJ2-5	ASSLPGLGETQY
TRBV4-1	TRBJ1-1	ASSRDRGRTEAF
TRBV6-5	TRBJ1-6	ASSESLDRALF
TRBV6-5	TRBJ2-1	ASSYSDGGSYNEQF
TRBV2	TRBJ2-1	ATRLAGRVNEQF
TRBV7-9	TRBJ2-1	ASSKSSGEQF
TRBV30	TRBJ1-2	AWSLGTVTYGYT
TRBV7-9	TRBJ1-6	ASSPDRGGNSPLH
TRBV4-1	TRBJ1-1	ASSRGLTEAF
TRBV28	TRBJ2-7	ASSLLSGVYEQY
TRBV20-1	TRBJ1-1	SAGGPGRNTEAF
TRBV30	TRBJ2-5	AWSVASGGETQY
TRBV14	TRBJ1-2	ASSQHQQGFGYT
TRBV12-3/TRBV12-4	TRBJ1-2	ASTRRNYGYT
TRBV4-2	TRBJ2-3	ASSQGGRPSTDTQY
TRBV7-2	TRBJ1-2	ASSSLAGAQGYT
TRBV7-9	TRBJ1-5	ASSSGQSDQPQH